This entry is about one T cell receptor beta chain. There are many counts of this clonotype. Its cognate antigen has yet to be identified. Base qualities are not recorded, but no much larger clone differs from it by a single base. The data were taken from a study of Graves' ophthalmopathy and Graves' hyperthyroidism (dated by TCRdb to the late 2010s). About the study as a whole: Peripheral blood was collected before any treatment was given, at the time of initial diagnosis. TCR beta repertoire signatures were used to distinguish Graves' ophthalmopathy from Graves' hyperthyroidism and to predict progression to ophthalmopathy. In total, approximately 130 blood samples were TCR-sequenced: approximately 42 ophthalmopathy, some 72 hyperthyroidism and some 17 hyperthyroidism-to-ophthalmopathy patients. To explore V-J signatures distinguishing ophthalmopathy from hyperthyroidism, a discovery set of about a hundred patients (roughly 45 ophthalmopathy, some 55 stable hyperthyroidism) was enrolled. An independent validation cohort was composed of some 19 hyperthyroidism patients and 17 patients who later progressed from hyperthyroidism to ophthalmopathy. In more than five hyperthyroidism patients, the T-cell repertoires found in thyroid tissue were compared with those found in blood. After sampling, hyperthyroidism patients received methimazole starting at 30 mg daily, and ophthalmopathy patients received high-dose intravenous methylprednisolone. The full study reports these points: In validation, the model predicted ophthalmopathy progression with 70.59% sensitivity and about 73% specificity; fewer than 15 predicted patients were CT-confirmed with GO in a median of about 6.2 months. Most expanded thyroid clonotypes with frequency above 0.001 were also detected in blood, suggesting blood repertoires may reflect the thyroid immune response. Sample size was not statistically predetermined, and group allocation was not concealed from the investigators. In cross-validation, the 13-signature model distinguished ophthalmopathy from stable hyperthyroidism with 87.88% sensitivity and roughly 84% specificity, while in the test set the corresponding values were about 80% and 75%.

Patients with ophthalmopathy had moderately to severely active disease, with a Clinical Activity Score of 3 or more, a NOSPECS grade of 4 or more, and a disease duration of less than 3 months. Patients with other autoimmune diseases, uncontrolled infections, pregnancy or lactation were excluded. Diagnosis was based on clinical symptoms, serum thyroxine, TRAb, thyroid ultrasound and orbital computed tomography. PBMCs were isolated from about 9 ml of fresh peripheral blood by Ficoll-Paque density gradient centrifugation. Trizol reagent was used to extract the total RNA, and its quality was then checked on an Agilent 2100 Bioanalyzer. For repertoire sequencing, TCR beta CDR3 regions were amplified from RNA transcripts. A first-round RT-PCR used HTBI primers with the Qiagen OneStep RT-PCR kit, followed by a second-round multiplex PCR, size selection and purification. Sequencing of the libraries was carried out on an Illumina HiSeq2000 in paired-end mode with 100 bp reads. In the original analysis: SOAPnuke was used to process the reads, removing any read that contained adapters or uncalled bases, had a mean Phred below 15, or lacked an exact match to the constant primer or identifier. COPE v1.2.5 was used to merge high-quality paired reads. Each unique nucleotide sequence was defined as a clonotype, and clonotypes were aligned to IMGT TRB V, D and J references with MiTCR v1.1. Only V-J combinations with frequency above 0.0001 were analysed, covering 98% to 99.2% of repertoires. For each V-J combination, a TCR clonal expansion and chaos score was defined as the ratio of F50 clonal expansion to chaos observed in the TCRdist matrix. Welch's t-statistics and random forest were used to reduce the features to some 13 V-J combinations, which were then used as input to a naive Bayes classifier. The similarity between thyroid and blood repertoires was quantified using the Morisita-Horn index. Using fastp trimming at Q25 and MiXCR clonotype assembly, TCRdb reanalyzed the public sequencing data and kept in-frame beta chains. For every CDR3 protein sequence, its rows merge into one entry that carries the most common genes and DNA. The V and J calls reflect TCRdb's pipeline rather than the authors' work. The sample table records 300,000 to 400,000 distinct CDR3 sequences; roughly 16% of these occur just once. 9% to 15% of the sample goes to the ten largest clones.

The sequence was obtained from an adult man with Graves' ophthalmopathy. Source material: peripheral blood.

The CDR3 protein is CSGGRGPEQYF. The nucleotides read TGCAGCGGGGGCAGGGGTCCCGAGCAGTACTTC. The chain was built from TRBV29-1 and TRBJ2-7, and the D gene may be TRBD1, 6 bases matching. From the cysteine through the phenylalanine, the CDR3 covers 11 amino acids. Kept here is only the CDR3 DNA, which spans 33 bases and is read in frame from base 1. Relative to germline, V is 7 bases shorter and J is 6 bases shorter, with 13 bases between their ends. Based on the germline V gene, the CDR1 and CDR2 sequences are SQVTM and ANQGSEA.